Described below is a single T cell receptor (beta chain) sequence and its context. The antigen remains unidentified. Random hexamers primed reverse transcription of roughly 0.5 to 1 ug RNA. Amplification of TCR beta CDR3 across 54 Vbeta and 13 Jbeta was performed with immunoSEQ multiplex PCR. MiXCR was run by TCRdb on the immunoSEQ multiplex PCR reads, yielding one entry per CDR3 protein. The sample has 150,000 to 200,000 distinct CDR3 sequences, 90% to 95% seen once. This specimen belongs to a study of CD8 T cells in Susac syndrome. CDR1 is GTSNPN and CDR2 is SVGIG in the germline V gene (reference sequence). This CDR3 contains 16 residues. V was cut by 3 bases and J by 1 base, with 16 bases left in between. Points from the study as a whole: Clonal expansion did not appear in Susac syndrome CD4+ T cell repertoires.

Material: CD4+ T cells from PBMCs. The origin of this receptor is a human donor with Susac syndrome. The chain is built from TRBV30 and TRBJ2-4, with D tentatively TRBD1 (6 bases). The CDR3 reads CAWSGALTGAKNIQYF. The DNA for the CDR3 is TGTGCCTGGAGCGGGGCGCTTACAGGGGCCAAAAACATTCAGTACTTC. The complete variable domain, with remaining parts taken from reference TRBV30 and TRBJ2-4, reads SQTIHQWPATLVQPVGSPLSLECTVEGTSNPNLYWYRQAAGRGLQLLFYSVGIGQISSEVPQNLSASRPQDRQFILSSKKLLLSDSGFYLCAWSGALTGAKNIQYFGAGTRLSVL.